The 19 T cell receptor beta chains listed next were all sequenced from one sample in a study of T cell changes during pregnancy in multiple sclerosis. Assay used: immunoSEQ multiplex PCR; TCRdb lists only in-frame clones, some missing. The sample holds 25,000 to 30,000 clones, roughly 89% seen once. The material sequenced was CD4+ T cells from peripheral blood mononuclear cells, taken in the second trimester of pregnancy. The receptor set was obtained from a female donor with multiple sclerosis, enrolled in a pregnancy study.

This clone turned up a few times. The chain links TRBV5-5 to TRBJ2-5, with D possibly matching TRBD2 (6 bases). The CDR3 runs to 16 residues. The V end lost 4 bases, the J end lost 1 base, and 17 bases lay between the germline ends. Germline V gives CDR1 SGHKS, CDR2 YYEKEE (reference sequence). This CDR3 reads CASSRGGTAFQETQYF. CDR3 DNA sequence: TGTGCCAGCAGCCGGGGCGGGACGGCATTCCAAGAGACCCAGTACTTC.

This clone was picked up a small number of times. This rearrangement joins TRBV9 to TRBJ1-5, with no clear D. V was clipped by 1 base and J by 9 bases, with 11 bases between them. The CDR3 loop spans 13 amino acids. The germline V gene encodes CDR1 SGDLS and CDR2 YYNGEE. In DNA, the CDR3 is TGTGCCAGCAGCGTAAGAGGAGTAGGGCCCCAGCATTTT. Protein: CASSVRGVGPQHF.

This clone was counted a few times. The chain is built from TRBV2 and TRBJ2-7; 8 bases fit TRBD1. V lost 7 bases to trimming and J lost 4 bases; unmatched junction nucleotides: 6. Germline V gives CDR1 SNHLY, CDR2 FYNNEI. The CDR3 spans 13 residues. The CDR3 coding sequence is TGTGCCAGCACTGCGGACAGGGAGTACGAGCAGTACTTC. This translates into CASTADREYEQYF.

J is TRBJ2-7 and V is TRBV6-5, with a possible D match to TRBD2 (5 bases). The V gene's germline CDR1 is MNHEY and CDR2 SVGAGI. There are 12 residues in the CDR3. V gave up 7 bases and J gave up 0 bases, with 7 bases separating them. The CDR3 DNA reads TGTGCCAGCACAGGAGGCTCCTACGAGCAGTACTTC. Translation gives CASTGGSYEQYF.

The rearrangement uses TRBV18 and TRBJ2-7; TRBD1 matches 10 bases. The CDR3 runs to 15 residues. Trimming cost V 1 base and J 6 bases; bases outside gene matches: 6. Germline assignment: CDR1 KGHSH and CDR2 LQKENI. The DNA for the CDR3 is TGTGCCAGCTCACCACGAGGGACAGGGGCGAGCGAGCAGTACTTC. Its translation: CASSPRGTGASEQYF.

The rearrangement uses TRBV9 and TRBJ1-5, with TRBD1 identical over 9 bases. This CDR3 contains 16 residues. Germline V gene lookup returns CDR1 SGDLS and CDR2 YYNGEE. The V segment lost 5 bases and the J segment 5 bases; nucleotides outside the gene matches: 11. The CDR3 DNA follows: TGTGCCAGCAGGGGGACAGGGAGCCAAAGATATCAGCCCCAGCATTTT. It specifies CASRGTGSQRYQPQHF.

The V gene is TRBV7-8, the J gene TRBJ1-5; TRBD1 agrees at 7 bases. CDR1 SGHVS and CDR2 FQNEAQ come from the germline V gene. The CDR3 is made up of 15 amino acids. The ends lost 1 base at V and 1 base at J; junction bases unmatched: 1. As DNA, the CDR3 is TGTGCCAGCAGCTTAGACAGGGGCAGCAATCAGCCCCAGCATTTT. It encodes CASSLDRGSNQPQHF.

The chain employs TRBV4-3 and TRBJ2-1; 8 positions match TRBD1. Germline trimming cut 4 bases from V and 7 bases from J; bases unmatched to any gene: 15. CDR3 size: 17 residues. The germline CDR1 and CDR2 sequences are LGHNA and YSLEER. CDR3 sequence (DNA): TGCGCCAGCAGCCCCTTATACAGGGGGGCGATGGGGAATGAGCAGTTCTTC. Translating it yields CASSPLYRGAMGNEQFF.

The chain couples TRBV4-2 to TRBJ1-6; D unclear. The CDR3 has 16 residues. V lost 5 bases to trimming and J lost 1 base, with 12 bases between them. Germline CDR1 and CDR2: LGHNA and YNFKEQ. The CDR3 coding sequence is TGTGCCAGCAGCACTGCACGAAGTTCCTATAATTCACCCCTCCACTTT. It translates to CASSTARSSYNSPLHF.

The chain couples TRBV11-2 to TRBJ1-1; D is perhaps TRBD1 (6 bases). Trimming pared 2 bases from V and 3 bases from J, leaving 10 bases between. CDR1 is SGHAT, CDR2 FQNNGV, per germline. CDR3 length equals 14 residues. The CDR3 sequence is CASSLQGPYTEAFF. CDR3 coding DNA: TGTGCCAGCAGCTTACAGGGGCCCTACACTGAAGCTTTCTTT.

The chain's CDR3 is CASSPFHGRAGGADTQYF. The DNA for the CDR3 is TGCGCCAGCAGCCCCTTCCACGGACGCGCGGGAGGGGCAGATACGCAGTATTTT. The chain carries TRBV4-3 and TRBJ2-3, with 9 positions matching TRBD2. Trimming took 4 bases from V and 4 from J; bases not matched to a gene: 15. The CDR3 totals 18 residues. The germline V gene has CDR1 LGHNA and CDR2 YSLEER.

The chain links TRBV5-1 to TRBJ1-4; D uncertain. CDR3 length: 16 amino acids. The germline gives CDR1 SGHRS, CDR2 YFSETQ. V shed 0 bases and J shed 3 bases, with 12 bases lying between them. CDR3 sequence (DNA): TGCGCCAGCAGCTTGGGACCTCCGCGGGCTAATGAAAAACTGTTTTTT. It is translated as CASSLGPPRANEKLFF.

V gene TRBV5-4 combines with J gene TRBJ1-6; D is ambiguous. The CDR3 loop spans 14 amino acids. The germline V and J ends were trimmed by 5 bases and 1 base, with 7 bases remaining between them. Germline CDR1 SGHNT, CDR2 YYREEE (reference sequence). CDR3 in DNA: TGTGCCAGCAGGGAGGGTTCCTATAATTCACCCCTCCACTTT. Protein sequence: CASREGSYNSPLHF.

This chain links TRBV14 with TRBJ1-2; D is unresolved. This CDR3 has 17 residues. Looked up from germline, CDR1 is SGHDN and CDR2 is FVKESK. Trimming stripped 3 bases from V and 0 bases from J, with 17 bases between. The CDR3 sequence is CASSHFSGTGANYGYTF. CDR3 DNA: TGTGCCAGCAGCCACTTTTCGGGAACGGGAGCTAACTATGGCTACACCTTC.

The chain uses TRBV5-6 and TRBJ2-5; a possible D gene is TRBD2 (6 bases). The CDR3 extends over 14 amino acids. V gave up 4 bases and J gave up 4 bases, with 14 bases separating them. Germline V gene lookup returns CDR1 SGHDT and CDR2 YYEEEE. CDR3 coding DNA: TGTGCCAGCAGCCCGGGACTCCGGGTAGAGACCCAGTACTTC. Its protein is CASSPGLRVETQYF.

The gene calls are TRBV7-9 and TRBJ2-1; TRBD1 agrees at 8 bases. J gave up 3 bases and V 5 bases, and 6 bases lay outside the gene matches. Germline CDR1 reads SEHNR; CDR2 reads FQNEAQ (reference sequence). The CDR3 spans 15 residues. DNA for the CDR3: TGTGCCAGCAGCGTCGGGACAGGAGGCTACAATGAGCAGTTCTTC. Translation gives CASSVGTGGYNEQFF.

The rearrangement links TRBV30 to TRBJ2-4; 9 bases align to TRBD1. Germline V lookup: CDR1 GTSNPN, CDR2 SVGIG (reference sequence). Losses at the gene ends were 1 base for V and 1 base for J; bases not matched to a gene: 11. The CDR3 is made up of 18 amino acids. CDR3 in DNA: TGTGCCTGGAGTGAGGGACAGGGACGCTCGGGGGCCAAAAACATTCAGTACTTC. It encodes CAWSEGQGRSGAKNIQYF.

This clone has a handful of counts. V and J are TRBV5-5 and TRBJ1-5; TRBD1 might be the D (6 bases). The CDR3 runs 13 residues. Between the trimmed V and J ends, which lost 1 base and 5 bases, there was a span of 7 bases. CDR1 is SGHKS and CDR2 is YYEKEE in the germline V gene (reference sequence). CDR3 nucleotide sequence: TGTGCCAGCAGCTTGCAGGGGTATCAGCCCCAGCATTTT. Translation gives CASSLQGYQPQHF. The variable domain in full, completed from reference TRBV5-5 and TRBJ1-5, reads DAGVTQSPTHLIKTRGQQVTLRCSPISGHKSVSWYQQVLGQGPQFIFQYYEKEERGRGNFPDRFSARQFPNYSSELNVNALLLGDSALYLCASSLQGYQPQHFGDGTRLSIL.

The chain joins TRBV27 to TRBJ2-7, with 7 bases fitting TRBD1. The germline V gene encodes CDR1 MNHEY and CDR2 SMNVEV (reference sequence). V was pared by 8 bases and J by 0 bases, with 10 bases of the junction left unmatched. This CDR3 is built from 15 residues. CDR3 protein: CASATTGASSYEQYF. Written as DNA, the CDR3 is TGTGCCAGCGCAACCACAGGGGCAAGCTCCTACGAGCAGTACTTC.